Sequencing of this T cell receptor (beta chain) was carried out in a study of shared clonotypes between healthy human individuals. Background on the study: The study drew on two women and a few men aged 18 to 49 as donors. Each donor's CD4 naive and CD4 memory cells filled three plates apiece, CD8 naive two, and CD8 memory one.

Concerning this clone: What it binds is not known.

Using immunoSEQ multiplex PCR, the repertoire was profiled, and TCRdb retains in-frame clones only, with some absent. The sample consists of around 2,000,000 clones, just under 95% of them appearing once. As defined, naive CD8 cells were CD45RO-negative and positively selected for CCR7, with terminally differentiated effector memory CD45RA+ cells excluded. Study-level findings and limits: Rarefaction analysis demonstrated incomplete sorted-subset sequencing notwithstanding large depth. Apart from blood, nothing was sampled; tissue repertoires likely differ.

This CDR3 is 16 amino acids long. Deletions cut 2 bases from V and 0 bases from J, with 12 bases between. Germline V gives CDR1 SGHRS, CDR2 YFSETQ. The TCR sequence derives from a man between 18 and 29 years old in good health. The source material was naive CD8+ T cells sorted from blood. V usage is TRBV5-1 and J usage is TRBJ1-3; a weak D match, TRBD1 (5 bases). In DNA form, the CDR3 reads TGCGCCAGCAGCTTAACAGGACTCATCTCTGGAAACACCATATATTTT. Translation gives CASSLTGLISGNTIYF. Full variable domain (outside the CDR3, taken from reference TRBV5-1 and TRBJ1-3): KAGVTQTPRYLIKTRGQQVTLSCSPISGHRSVSWYQQTPGQGLQFLFEYFSETQRNKGNFPGRFSGRQFSNSRSEMNVSTLELGDSALYLCASSLTGLISGNTIYFGEGSWLTVV.